These 15 T cell receptor beta chains share one sample of origin, sequenced in a study of early T cells in non-severe SARS-CoV-2 infection. TCRdb reprocessed the 5' RACE reads with MiXCR, giving one entry per CDR3 protein. Here the sample spans 50,000 to 65,000 distinct CDR3 sequences, roughly 14% being singletons. Sequenced material: whole blood. These receptors were obtained from an adult who was a healthcare worker with PCR-confirmed SARS-CoV-2 infection or an uninfected control (not recorded which).

This clonotype came up many times. The rearrangement joins TRBV12-3 or TRBV12-4 to TRBJ2-5; D is undetermined. The CDR3 is 11 residues long. V gave up 5 bases and J gave up 7 bases, with 8 bases separating them. CDR3 sequence reads: CASSPSGTQYF. The CDR3 nucleotides are TGTGCCAGCAGTCCGTCAGGGACCCAGTACTTC.

This clonotype was detected a few times. The rearrangement uses TRBV5-1 and TRBJ2-7; unclear D gene. Germline V lookup: CDR1 SGHRS, CDR2 YFSETQ. This CDR3 has 13 amino acids. Trimming took 4 bases from V and 1 from J, leaving 9 bases between them. In DNA form, the CDR3 reads TGCGCCAGCAGCCCCCTGGTATCCTACGAGCAGTACTTC. Its protein is CASSPLVSYEQYF.

The sample holds a few counts of this clonotype. The chain recombines TRBV12-3 or TRBV12-4 with TRBJ1-5; 7 positions match TRBD1. With 6 bases clipped from V and 3 bases from J, the junction kept 8 bases outside the gene matches. This CDR3 contains 15 residues. The CDR3 here is CASSPEDRDNQPQHF. In DNA form, the CDR3 reads TGTGCCAGCAGCCCGGAAGACAGGGACAATCAGCCCCAGCATTTT.

The table lists this clonotype with a few counts. The chain joins TRBV9 to TRBJ2-5, with 7 positions matching TRBD2. Germline CDR1 and CDR2: SGDLS and YYNGEE. Trimming at V came to 3 bases and at J to 5 bases, leaving 13 bases not matched to a gene. This CDR3 spans 16 amino acids. The CDR3 reads CASSAIPGGLGETQYF. CDR3 DNA: TGTGCCAGCAGCGCCATCCCGGGGGGTCTCGGGGAGACCCAGTACTTC.

This chain links TRBV12-3 or TRBV12-4 with TRBJ2-7; 8 bases map to TRBD2. CDR3 length: 12 amino acids. V lost 6 bases, J lost 6 bases, and 4 bases stayed unmatched. The CDR3 reads CASSHRGGEQYF. As DNA, the CDR3 is TGTGCCAGCAGCCACCGGGGGGGCGAGCAGTACTTC.

At least ten counts were recorded for this clonotype. The chain recombines TRBV5-1 with TRBJ1-1, with 7 bases that match TRBD1. Germline V CDR1 and CDR2: SGHRS, YFSETQ. The CDR3 has 15 amino acids. V lost 4 bases to trimming and J lost 5 bases; unmatched junction nucleotides: 11. CDR3 DNA sequence: TGCGCCAGCAGCATCCAGACAGGGAGGGGAACTGAAGCTTTCTTT. The encoded protein is CASSIQTGRGTEAFF.

This clonotype appeared many times. The gene calls are TRBV12-3 or TRBV12-4 and TRBJ1-1; the D gene is possibly TRBD1 (6 bases). CDR3 length equals 14 residues. Trimming cost V 3 bases and J 5 bases, with 13 bases left between them. CDR3 region: CASSFGQRWTEAFF. In DNA, the CDR3 is TGTGCCAGCAGTTTTGGACAGAGGTGGACTGAAGCTTTCTTT.

The table lists this clonotype with many counts. The chain uses TRBV30 and TRBJ2-1, with D unresolved. This CDR3 spans 10 amino acids. Trimming removed 5 bases at V and 5 bases at J, with 4 bases between. Germline CDR1 is GTSNPN and CDR2 is SVGIG (reference sequence). CDR3 amino acids: CAWDDNEQFF. CDR3 nucleotide sequence: TGTGCCTGGGACGACAATGAGCAGTTCTTC.

The chain carries TRBV4-3 and TRBJ2-7; TRBD1 is a possible D gene (6 bases). The germline gives CDR1 LGHNA, CDR2 YSLEER. This CDR3 spans 16 amino acids. V was shortened by 0 bases and J by 0 bases, with 12 bases between the two germline ends. CDR3 region: CASSQDGQGSSYEQYF. The CDR3 DNA reads TGCGCCAGCAGCCAAGATGGGCAGGGGTCCTCCTACGAGCAGTACTTC.

This chain connects TRBV2 to TRBJ2-2; no reliable D call. The V end was cut by 4 bases, the J end by 2 bases, with 8 bases between. There are 14 residues in the CDR3. CDR1 is SNHLY and CDR2 is FYNNEI in the germline V gene. The CDR3 region is CASSGQRNTGELFF. The CDR3 region has the DNA TGTGCCAGCAGTGGGCAGCGAAACACCGGGGAGCTGTTTTTT.

This clonotype was seen at least ten times. The rearrangement uses TRBV20-1 and TRBJ1-6, with D tentatively TRBD1 (6 bases). This CDR3 contains 14 residues. Germline values: CDR1 DFQATT, CDR2 SNEGSKA (reference sequence). Trimming stripped 1 base from V and 7 bases from J, with 11 bases between. In DNA, the CDR3 is TGCAGTGCTAGAGGGGTCAGGGGAAATTCACCCCTCCACTTT. Translation gives CSARGVRGNSPLHF.

CDR3 region: CASTPDRDIQYF. The DNA for the CDR3 is TGTGCCAGCACCCCGGACCGGGACATTCAGTACTTC. The chain carries TRBV6-1 and TRBJ2-4; no clear D gene. The CDR3 totals 12 residues. Trimming left V 7 bases short and J 8 bases short, with 12 bases between. Germline V gene sequence: CDR1 MNHNS, CDR2 SASEGT.

This clonotype occurred a few times. V gene TRBV7-2 combines with J gene TRBJ1-2; the match to TRBD1 covers 8 bases. Looked up from germline, CDR1 is SGHTA and CDR2 is FQGNSA. V shed 5 bases, J shed 0 bases, and the junction held 26 bases outside the gene matches. The CDR3 is made up of 22 amino acids. The CDR3, as DNA: TGTGCCAGCAGCCAGTTTACCGACAGGGGCACCGTTTGGGGTCCCTCTAACTATGGCTACACCTTC. Translation gives CASSQFTDRGTVWGPSNYGYTF. Full variable domain (remainder filled in from reference TRBV7-2 and TRBJ1-2): GAGVSQSPSNKVTEKGKDVELRCDPISGHTALYWYRQSLGQGLEFLIYFQGNSAPDKSGLPSDRFSAERTGGSVSTLTIQRTQQEDSAVYLCASSQFTDRGTVWGPSNYGYTFGSGTRLTVV.

This chain joins TRBV7-6 and TRBJ2-5; D not resolved. CDR3 size: 15 residues. Germline CDR1 and CDR2: SGHVS and FNYEAQ. V lost 2 bases to trimming and J lost 0 bases, with 10 bases between them. In DNA, the CDR3 is TGTGCCAGCAGCTTACCCGACTGGTACCAAGAGACCCAGTACTTC. The encoded protein is CASSLPDWYQETQYF.

The rearrangement uses TRBV6-6 and TRBJ1-4, with a possible D match to TRBD1 (5 bases). The CDR3 length is 15 residues. Trimming removed 6 bases from V and 5 bases from J, with 16 bases in between. CDR1 and CDR2 from the germline V gene are MNHNY and SVGAGI (reference sequence). The CDR3 DNA reads as TGTGCCAGCAGACCCCGCGGGGGTCAGAATGAAAAACTGTTTTTT. Amino acids: CASRPRGGQNEKLFF.